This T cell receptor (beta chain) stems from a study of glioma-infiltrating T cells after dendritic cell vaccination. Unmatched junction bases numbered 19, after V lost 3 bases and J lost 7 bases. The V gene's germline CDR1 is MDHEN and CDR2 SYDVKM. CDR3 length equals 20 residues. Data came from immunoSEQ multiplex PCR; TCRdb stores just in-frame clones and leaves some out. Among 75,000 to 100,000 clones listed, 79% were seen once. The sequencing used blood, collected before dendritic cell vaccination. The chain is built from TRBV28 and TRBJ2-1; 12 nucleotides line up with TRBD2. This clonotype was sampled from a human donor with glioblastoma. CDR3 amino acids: CASSFLGLAGSKGDVNEQFF. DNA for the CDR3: TGTGCCAGCAGTTTCCTCGGACTAGCGGGGAGCAAAGGAGATGTGAATGAGCAGTTCTTC.